The clone carrying this T cell receptor (beta chain) has a handful of counts. These data belong to a study of response to subunit inactivated influenza vaccine. V was pared by 0 bases and J by 0 bases, with 10 bases between. This CDR3 region has 16 residues. Germline loops: CDR1 SGDLS, CDR2 YYNGEE. TCRdb itself ran the RT-PCR reads through MiXCR, one entry per CDR3 protein. The data hold fewer than 600,000 distinct CDR3 sequences, with more than 7% observed a single time. Specimen: PBMCs from blood, collected approximately 25 months after vaccination. The TCR originated in a man between 50 and 69 years old who received an inactivated influenza vaccine. This chain joins TRBV9 and TRBJ2-4; D is unclear. CDR3 amino acids: CASSVGLVGAKNIQYF. The CDR3 nucleotides read TGTGCCAGCAGCGTAGGTTTAGTAGGAGCCAAAAACATTCAGTACTTC.